This entry concerns a single TCR beta chain. The antigen is not known. Within the sample, other DNA sequences also encode this same CDR3. The data were taken from a study of shared clonotypes between healthy human individuals. General study results and limits: Non-shared clonotypes were found to have lower generation probabilities than the clonotypes that were shared by all four of the sorted-subset donors. Clonotype sharing among donors, it was expected, would be affected by sequencing depth.

This table comes from immunoSEQ multiplex PCR, and its TCRdb copy is limited to in-frame clones, with some not included. There are a few million clones in the sample; approximately 95% occur only once, and 0.1% to 0.15% lies in the top ten. Healthy HIV-negative adults with no recent acute infections or vaccinations were recruited as donors. Germline values: CDR1 KGHSH, CDR2 LQKENI. This CDR3 comprises 12 residues. The V gene lost 3 bases and the J gene lost 5 bases, with 7 bases spanning the gap. Specimen: naive CD4+ T cells sorted from blood. The subset is: CD45RA+ positively selected. This chain uses TRBV18 with TRBJ1-2; a possible D gene is TRBD1 (5 bases). The source of this sequence is a man between 18 and 35 years old in good health. CDR3 region: CASSPDIYGYTF. CDR3 nucleotide sequence: TGTGCCAGCTCACCGGACATTTATGGCTACACCTTC.